Listed here are 19 T cell receptor beta chains from one sample, sequenced in a study of shared clonotypes between healthy human individuals. Clones were read by immunoSEQ multiplex PCR, and TCRdb kept only the in-frame ones, dropping some. The data show 650,000 to 700,000 clones, about nine tenths seen once. Material: memory CD8+ T cells from PBMCs. Subset defined: CD45RO+ cells pooled with CCR7-negative TemRA cells. These receptors came from a man aged 18-30 years in good health. Some clones in this sample may be carry-over from other donors' samples.

This chain's CDR3 is CASQRIRVGEKLFF. The CDR3 DNA is TGTGCCAGTCAGCGGATCCGGGTAGGAGAAAAACTGTTTTTT. The chain couples TRBV6-5 to TRBJ1-4; D not certain. The CDR3 contains 14 residues. V was cut by 9 bases and J by 8 bases, with 19 bases left in between. Germline V CDR1 and CDR2: MNHEY, SVGAGI.

V and J are TRBV6-5 and TRBJ2-7; 10 bases are shared with TRBD1. V was clipped by 4 bases and J by 12 bases; unmatched bases: 15. Looked up from germline, CDR1 is MNHEY and CDR2 is SVGAGI. CDR3 length equals 15 residues. The CDR3 protein is CASSSSRDRGGVPYF. CDR3 coding DNA: TGTGCCAGCAGTTCTTCCCGGGACAGGGGCGGGGTACCGTACTTC.

V usage is TRBV7-9 and J usage is TRBJ2-7, with TRBD2 as a possible D gene (6 bases). V gave up 1 base and J gave up 6 bases, with 13 bases separating them. CDR1 SEHNR and CDR2 FQNEAQ come from the germline V gene (reference sequence). The CDR3 spans 14 residues. The CDR3, as DNA: TGTGCCAGCAGCTTAGTGGGGGGAGGAGCCGAGCAGTACTTC. It translates to CASSLVGGGAEQYF. The full variable domain, in which reference TRBV7-9 and TRBJ2-7 provide the parts outside the CDR3, is DTGVSQNPRHKITKRGQNVTFRCDPISEHNRLYWYRQTLGQGPEFLTYFQNEAQLEKSRLLSDRFSAERPKGSFSTLEIQRTEQGDSAMYLCASSLVGGGAEQYFGPGTRLTVT.

CDR3 loop: CASRQRGLMNTEAFF. CDR3 sequence (DNA): TGTGCCAGCAGACAGAGGGGGCTTATGAACACTGAAGCTTTCTTT. V gene TRBV28 combines with J gene TRBJ1-1, with TRBD1 matching over 7 bases. The CDR3 contains 15 residues. V shed 6 bases, J shed 0 bases, and the junction held 7 bases outside the gene matches. Germline lookup yields CDR1 MDHEN and CDR2 SYDVKM.

The chain has TRBV19 and TRBJ1-5; tentative D call: TRBD1 (6 bases). The germline CDR1 and CDR2 sequences are LNHDA and SQIVND (reference sequence). This CDR3 has 15 amino acids. V lost 1 base and J lost 5, with 12 bases in between. DNA for the CDR3: TGTGCCAGTAGTATAGGAGAGGGGGGCCATCAGCCCCAGCATTTT. Encoded protein: CASSIGEGGHQPQHF.

This chain joins TRBV5-6 and TRBJ2-7, with D maybe TRBD1 (6 bases). Germline V CDR1 and CDR2: SGHDT, YYEEEE. The CDR3 consists of 15 residues. The V gene lost 4 bases and the J gene lost 3 bases, with 17 bases spanning the gap. The CDR3 bases are TGTGCCAGCAGCCCAGGTAGAGGGGGATACTACGAGCAGTACTTC. Amino acid sequence: CASSPGRGGYYEQYF.

The J gene is TRBJ2-1, the V gene TRBV7-3; 7 positions agree with TRBD2. After removal of 0 bases from V and 7 bases from J, the junction contained 3 bases not matched to a gene. The CDR3 sequence is 14 residues long. Germline V gene data show CDR1 as SGHTA and CDR2 as FQGTGA. The CDR3 DNA reads as TGTGCCAGCAGCTTAACACTAGCGAGGAATGAGCAGTTCTTC. This encodes CASSLTLARNEQFF.

As to this clone: The sample holds other DNA sequences that translate to the same CDR3. This rearrangement joins TRBV27 to TRBJ2-1; 7 bases fit TRBD1. The CDR3 is made up of 15 amino acids. Per germline, CDR1 MNHEY and CDR2 SMNVEV (reference sequence). V gave up 5 bases and J gave up 2 bases; unmatched junction bases: 6. The CDR3 is CASSPRDSPYNEQFF. The CDR3 DNA sequence: TGTGCCAGCAGTCCTCGGGACAGCCCCTACAATGAGCAGTTCTTC.

This clone was recorded a few times. The rearrangement joins TRBV29-1 to TRBJ1-1; D uncertain. The length of the CDR3 is 14 residues. With 0 bases removed from V and 0 bases from J, the gap between germline ends came to 8 bases. From germline, CDR1 is SQVTM and CDR2 ANQGSEA. CDR3 residues: CSVEDRLVNTEAFF. CDR3 nucleotide sequence: TGCAGCGTTGAAGATCGCCTGGTGAACACTGAAGCTTTCTTT.

The chain is built from TRBV27 and TRBJ2-5, with D tentatively TRBD1 (5 bases). Germline values: CDR1 MNHEY, CDR2 SMNVEV (reference sequence). Trimming cost V 2 bases and J 5 bases, with 15 bases left between them. The CDR3 is made up of 15 amino acids. CDR3 nucleotides: TGTGCCAGCAGTTTAATCCCCCCAGGGCTGGAGACCCAGTACTTC. Amino acid sequence: CASSLIPPGLETQYF.

This chain joins TRBV28 and TRBJ1-2; D possibly corresponds to TRBD1 (5 bases). Germline assignment: CDR1 MDHEN and CDR2 SYDVKM. The CDR3 sequence is 13 residues long. Deletions cut 1 base from V and 7 bases from J, with 10 bases between. The chain's CDR3 is CASSLSSGAGYTF. The CDR3 coding sequence is TGTGCCAGCAGTTTATCGTCTGGGGCTGGCTACACCTTC.

In its sample, this clone was seen once. The chain combines TRBV10-3 with TRBJ1-5; tentatively, D is TRBD1 (5 bases). CDR3 length equals 14 residues. Looked up from germline, CDR1 is ENHRY and CDR2 is SYGVKD. With 10 bases removed from V and 2 bases from J, the gap between germline ends came to 15 bases. CDR3 residues: CATQGFGGNQPQHF. CDR3 sequence (DNA): TGTGCCACCCAGGGATTTGGGGGCAATCAGCCCCAGCATTTT.

The rearrangement joins TRBV27 to TRBJ1-5, with TRBD1 matching 10 bases. V trimming: 6 bases; J trimming: 7 bases; junction bases outside the gene matches: 9. The CDR3 runs 15 residues. In germline, CDR1 is MNHEY, CDR2 SMNVEV (reference sequence). DNA for the CDR3: TGTGCCAGCAGAGCCGGGACAGGGGTAGGGCAGCCCCAGCATTTT. Protein product: CASRAGTGVGQPQHF.

The chain recombines TRBV7-6 with TRBJ2-3, with D unresolved. V dropped 5 bases and J dropped 11 bases, with 17 bases sitting between them. The CDR3 loop spans 13 amino acids. Germline CDR1 is SGHVS and CDR2 is FNYEAQ. In nucleotides, the CDR3 is TGTGCCAGCAGCGCCACCGTGGGCGGTAGGCAGTATTTT. Translated: CASSATVGGRQYF. The full variable domain, rest sourced from reference TRBV7-6 and TRBJ2-3, is GAGVSQSPRYKVTKRGQDVALRCDPISGHVSLYWYRQALGQGPEFLTYFNYEAQQDKSGLPNDRFSAERPEGSISTLTIQRTEQRDSAMYRCASSATVGGRQYFGPGTRLTVL.

V gene TRBV5-5 combines with J gene TRBJ1-3; D might be TRBD1 (5 bases). With 2 bases removed from V and 0 bases from J, the gap between germline ends came to 12 bases. CDR3 length: 16 residues. The germline gives CDR1 SGHKS, CDR2 YYEKEE (reference sequence). CDR3 loop: CASSLIRDLSGNTIYF. CDR3 DNA sequence: TGTGCCAGCAGCTTAATCAGGGATCTCTCTGGAAACACCATATATTTT.

J is TRBJ1-4 and V is TRBV7-9; 7 nucleotides line up with TRBD1. The germline V gene has CDR1 SEHNR and CDR2 FQNEAQ (reference sequence). V shed 4 bases and J 2 bases; nucleotides not matched to a gene: 10. The CDR3 spans 17 residues. DNA of the CDR3: TGTGCCAGCAGCTCCCACAGGGGATTGAGGACTAATGAAAAACTGTTTTTT. This sequence encodes CASSSHRGLRTNEKLFF.

This chain links TRBV14 with TRBJ1-1; no clear D gene. The CDR3 loop spans 13 amino acids. Germline values: CDR1 SGHDN, CDR2 FVKESK. V was trimmed by 5 bases and J by 4 bases, leaving 11 bases between them. The CDR3 sequence is CASSKGPRTEAFF. In DNA, the CDR3 is TGTGCCAGCAGCAAAGGCCCCCGCACTGAAGCTTTCTTT.

The chain's CDR3 is CASSQVVGNTIYF. The CDR3 nucleotides read TGTGCCAGCAGCCAAGTCGTAGGAAACACCATATATTTT. The chain has TRBV4-2 and TRBJ1-3; D call uncertain. Trimming removed 1 base from V and 4 bases from J, with 5 bases in between. The CDR3 has 13 amino acids. Per germline, CDR1 LGHNA and CDR2 YNFKEQ.

This sequence joins TRBV7-9 and TRBJ2-7; 7 positions agree with TRBD2. V was clipped by 3 bases and J by 2 bases; unmatched bases: 10. This CDR3 region has 16 residues. Germline V lookup: CDR1 SEHNR, CDR2 FQNEAQ (reference sequence). The CDR3 sequence: CASSFDKPGRAYEQYF. The CDR3, as DNA: TGTGCCAGCAGCTTCGATAAACCGGGGAGGGCCTACGAGCAGTACTTC.